These 10 T cell receptor beta chains share one sample of origin, sequenced in a study of T cells in localized non-small cell lung cancer. Clones were read by immunoSEQ multiplex PCR, and TCRdb kept only the in-frame ones, dropping some. The sample contains 70,000 to 90,000 clones, 70% to 90% of which appear only once. The sample here was peripheral blood, taken before any cancer treatment. The receptors originated from an older female donor with stage I lung adenocarcinoma.

This chain joins TRBV9 and TRBJ2-7, with D tentatively TRBD1 (6 bases). Trimming removed 0 bases at V and 3 bases at J, with 10 bases between. Germline V gene sequence: CDR1 SGDLS, CDR2 YYNGEE. The CDR3 runs to 14 residues. The CDR3 region is CASSVGSDSYEQYF. In nucleotides, the CDR3 is TGTGCCAGCAGCGTAGGATCGGACAGCTACGAGCAGTACTTC.

CDR3 sequence reads: CASSSIKTGATETQYF. CDR3 nucleotides: TGTGCCAGCAGCTCTATAAAGACAGGGGCGACGGAGACCCAGTACTTC. This chain joins TRBV7-3 and TRBJ2-5; TRBD1 matches at 8 bases. The V gene's germline CDR1 is SGHTA and CDR2 FQGTGA. With 4 bases clipped from V and 5 bases from J, the junction kept 12 bases outside the gene matches. The CDR3 runs 16 residues. Using reference TRBV7-3 and TRBJ2-5 for the parts outside the CDR3, the full variable domain is GAGVSQTPSNKVTEKGKYVELRCDPISGHTALYWYRQSLGQGPEFLIYFQGTGAADDSGLPNDRFFAVRPEGSVSTLKIQRTERGDSAVYLCASSSIKTGATETQYFGPGTRLLVL.

Regarding this clone: At one boundary the junction diverges from the germline segment, which might be a read error. The V gene is TRBV7-7, the J gene TRBJ1-1, with TRBD1 matching 9 bases. CDR3 length equals 14 residues. The germline V gene encodes CDR1 SSHAT and CDR2 FNYEAQ (reference sequence). CDR3 DNA: TGTGCTAGCAGCACCACAGGGGGCGACACTGAAGCTTTCTTT. Protein sequence: CASSTTGGDTEAFF.

The rearrangement links TRBV27 to TRBJ2-7, with unresolved D. Germline values: CDR1 MNHEY, CDR2 SMNVEV (reference sequence). This CDR3 is 18 amino acids long. V lost 0 bases and J 0 bases, leaving 18 bases between the germline ends. The CDR3 region is CASSLSPFMITSSYEQYF. The CDR3, as DNA: TGTGCCAGCAGTTTATCCCCCTTCATGATTACGAGCTCCTACGAGCAGTACTTC.

This clone was counted a single time. This chain joins TRBV6-1 and TRBJ2-7; TRBD1 aligns across 7 bases. Germline loops: CDR1 MNHNS, CDR2 SASEGT. This CDR3 is 14 amino acids long. Germline trimming cut 10 bases from V and 4 bases from J; bases unmatched to any gene: 13. The CDR3 nucleotides are TGTGCCACCAGGGGGATAGATGGCAGATACGAGCAGTACTTC. Its protein is CATRGIDGRYEQYF.

The J gene is TRBJ1-4, the V gene TRBV7-9; a possible D gene is TRBD1 (5 bases). The CDR3 spans 13 residues. V was shortened by 5 bases and J by 8 bases, with 12 bases between the two germline ends. Germline loops: CDR1 SEHNR, CDR2 FQNEAQ (reference sequence). CDR3 sequence reads: CASSPGNREKLFF. The DNA for the CDR3 is TGTGCCAGCAGCCCCGGGAACAGGGAAAAACTGTTTTTT.

The V call is TRBV25-1, the J call TRBJ2-1; possibly TRBD2 for D (5 bases). Trimming pared 6 bases from V and 0 bases from J, leaving 9 bases between. Looked up from germline, CDR1 is MGHDK and CDR2 is SYGVNS. CDR3 size: 14 residues. The chain's CDR3 is CASRSGSSYNEQFF. The CDR3 DNA sequence: TGTGCCAGCAGAAGCGGCAGCTCCTACAATGAGCAGTTCTTC.

The chain couples TRBV5-1 to TRBJ2-1, with D possibly being TRBD1 or TRBD2 (5 bases each). The germline V gene encodes CDR1 SGHRS and CDR2 YFSETQ. Trimming took 2 bases from V and 7 from J, leaving 19 bases between them. This CDR3 has 16 residues. This CDR3 reads CASSFSNSGTENEQFF. The CDR3 DNA reads as TGCGCCAGCAGCTTCTCAAATTCCGGGACCGAAAATGAGCAGTTCTTC.

Concerning this clone itself: Sequence at one end of the junction differs from germline and may be a read error. J is TRBJ1-1 and V is TRBV29-1; the D gene is possibly TRBD1 (6 bases). CDR1 and CDR2 (germline): SQVTM, ANQGSEA. This CDR3 spans 14 amino acids. CDR3 loop: CSVKDRSQNTEAFF. DNA of the CDR3: TGCAGCGTTAAAGACAGGTCGCAGAACACTGAAGCTTTCTTT. The full variable domain, rest sourced from reference TRBV29-1 and TRBJ1-1, is SAVISQKPSRDICQRGTSLTIQCQVDSQVTMMFWYRQQPGQSLTLIATANQGSEATYESGFVIDKFPISRPNLTFSTLTVSNMSPEDSSIYLCSVKDRSQNTEAFFGQGTRLTVV.

The J gene is TRBJ2-1, the V gene TRBV15; 11 bases agree with TRBD1. Germline V gene sequence: CDR1 LNHNV, CDR2 YYDKDF (reference sequence). The CDR3 is made up of 13 amino acids. J gave up 9 bases and V 7 bases, and 5 bases lay outside the gene matches. The CDR3 loop is CATTPGQGVEQFF. The DNA for the CDR3 is TGTGCCACCACCCCGGGACAGGGGGTTGAGCAGTTCTTC.